The T cell receptor (beta chain) under discussion was sequenced for a study of cytotoxic CD8 clonotypes in ibrutinib-treated CLL. Produced via immunoSEQ multiplex PCR; TCRdb's table is partial and in-frame only. The sample includes hundreds of thousands of clones, 75% to 80% of them seen just once. The sample consisted of PBMCs, taken after 12 months of ibrutinib treatment. This TCR was sampled from a human donor with chronic lymphocytic leukemia.

Here the CDR3 reads CASSLLDSAEQYF. Written as DNA, the CDR3 is TGTGCCAGCAGTTTATTGGACAGCGCCGAGCAGTACTTC. The chain couples TRBV28 to TRBJ2-7; weak D call: TRBD1 (6 bases). Per the germline V gene, CDR1 is MDHEN and CDR2 is SYDVKM. The CDR3 runs 13 residues. V lost 1 base to trimming and J lost 6 bases, with 10 bases between them.